This T cell receptor (beta chain) was found in a study of human T cells and chemical hapten exposure. Indicated time point: pre-sensitization, week 0. Treatment here: therapeutic diphenylcyclopropenone sensitization with weekly scalp DPC. Unmatched junction bases numbered 6, after V lost 6 bases and J lost 2 bases. CDR3 length: 14 residues. Germline V gene data show CDR1 as MNHEY and CDR2 as SVGEGT. TCRdb reprocessed the RACE reads with MiXCR, giving one entry per CDR3 protein. This sample carries some 250,000 distinct CDR3 sequences, over 7.5% of them seen once, and the ten largest clones take 1.2%. This chain links TRBV6-2 or TRBV6-3 with TRBJ2-7; TRBD2 matches at 8 bases. The input for sequencing was whole blood, taken in connection with sensitization to the hapten diphenylcyclopropenone (DPC). The source is a man between 18 and 29 years old with alopecia areata. Some clones in this sample may be carry-over from other donors' samples. CDR3 protein: CASSPGTRTYEQYV. In DNA form, the CDR3 reads TGTGCCAGCAGCCCCGGGACTAGAACCTACGAGCAGTACGTC.